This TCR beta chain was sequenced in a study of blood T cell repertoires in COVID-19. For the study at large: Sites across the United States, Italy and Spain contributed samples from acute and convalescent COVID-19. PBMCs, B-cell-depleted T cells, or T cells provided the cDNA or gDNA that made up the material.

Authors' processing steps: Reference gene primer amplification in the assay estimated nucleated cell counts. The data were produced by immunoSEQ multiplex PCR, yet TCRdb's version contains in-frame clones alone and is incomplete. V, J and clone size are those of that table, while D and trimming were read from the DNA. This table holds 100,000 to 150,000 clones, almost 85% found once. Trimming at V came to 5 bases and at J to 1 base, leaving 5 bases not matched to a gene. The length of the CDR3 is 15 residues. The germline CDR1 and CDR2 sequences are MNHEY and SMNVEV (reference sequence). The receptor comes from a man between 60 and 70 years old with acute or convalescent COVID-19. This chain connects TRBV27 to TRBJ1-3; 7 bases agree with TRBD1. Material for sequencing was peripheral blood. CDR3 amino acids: CASSPGDSSGNTIYF. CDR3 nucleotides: TGTGCCAGCAGTCCCGGGGACAGTTCTGGAAACACCATATATTTT.